This T cell receptor beta chain was recorded in a study of control samples from healthy donors and cancer patients. This clone was seen a single time. Clones were sequenced by immunoSEQ multiplex PCR, and TCRdb holds only the in-frame ones, with some missing. The repertoire holds 90,000 to 150,000 clones, with 89% as singletons. Trimming left V 0 bases short and J 5 bases short, with 11 bases between. This CDR3 is built from 14 residues. In germline, CDR1 is GTSNPN, CDR2 SVGIG (reference sequence). V gene TRBV30 combines with J gene TRBJ1-3, with a tentative D call TRBD1 (6 bases). The sample was blood. The source is a middle-aged man in good health. Here the CDR3 reads CAWSVGGGRNTIYF. For the CDR3, the DNA is TGTGCCTGGAGTGTAGGGGGTGGTAGAAACACCATATATTTT. Using reference TRBV30 and TRBJ1-3 for the parts outside the CDR3, the full variable domain is SQTIHQWPATLVQPVGSPLSLECTVEGTSNPNLYWYRQAAGRGLQLLFYSVGIGQISSEVPQNLSASRPQDRQFILSSKKLLLSDSGFYLCAWSVGGGRNTIYFGEGSWLTVV.